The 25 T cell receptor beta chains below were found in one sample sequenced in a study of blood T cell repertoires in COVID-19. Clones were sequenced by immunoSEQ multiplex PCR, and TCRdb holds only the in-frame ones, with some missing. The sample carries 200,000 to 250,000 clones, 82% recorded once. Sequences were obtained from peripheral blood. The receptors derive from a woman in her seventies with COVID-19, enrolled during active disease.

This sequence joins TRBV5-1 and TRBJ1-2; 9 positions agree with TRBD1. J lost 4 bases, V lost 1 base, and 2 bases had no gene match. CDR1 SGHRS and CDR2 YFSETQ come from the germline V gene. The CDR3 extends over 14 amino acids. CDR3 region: CASSLTGGVYGYTF. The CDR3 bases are TGCGCCAGCAGCTTGACAGGGGGCGTCTATGGCTACACCTTC.

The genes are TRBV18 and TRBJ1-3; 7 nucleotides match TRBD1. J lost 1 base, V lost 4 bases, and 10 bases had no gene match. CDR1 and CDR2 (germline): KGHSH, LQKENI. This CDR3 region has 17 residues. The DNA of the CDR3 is TGTGCCAGCTCACTACGGACAGGCGATTATTCTGGAAACACCATATATTTT. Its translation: CASSLRTGDYSGNTIYF.

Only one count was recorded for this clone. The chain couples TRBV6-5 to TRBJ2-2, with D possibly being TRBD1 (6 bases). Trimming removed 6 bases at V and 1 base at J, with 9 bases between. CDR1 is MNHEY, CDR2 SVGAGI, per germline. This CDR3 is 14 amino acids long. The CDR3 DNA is TGTGCCAGCAGGCCGGACAGGAACACCGGGGAGCTGTTTTTT. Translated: CASRPDRNTGELFF.

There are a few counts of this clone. The CDR3 sequence is CASSLVTGTGLHNEQFF. CDR3 coding DNA: TGTGCCAGCAGCCTGGTAACCGGGACAGGTTTACACAATGAGCAGTTCTTC. The chain is built from TRBV27 and TRBJ2-1; 8 nucleotides agree with TRBD1. In germline, CDR1 is MNHEY, CDR2 SMNVEV (reference sequence). The ends lost 6 bases at V and 5 bases at J; junction bases unmatched: 15. The CDR3 totals 17 residues.

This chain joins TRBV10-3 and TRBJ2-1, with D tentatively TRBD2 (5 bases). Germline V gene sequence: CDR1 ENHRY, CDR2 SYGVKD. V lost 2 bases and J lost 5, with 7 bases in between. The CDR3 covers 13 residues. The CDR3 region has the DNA TGTGCCATCAGTGAGCGGGATCACAATGAGCAGTTCTTC. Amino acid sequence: CAISERDHNEQFF.

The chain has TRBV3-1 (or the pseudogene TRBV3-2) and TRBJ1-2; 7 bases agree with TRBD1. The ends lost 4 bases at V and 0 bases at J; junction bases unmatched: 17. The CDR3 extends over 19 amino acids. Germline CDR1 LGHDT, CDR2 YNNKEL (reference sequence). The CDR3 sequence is CASSPPGQPLKKTNYGYTF. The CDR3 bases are TGTGCCAGCAGCCCCCCGGGACAGCCCCTAAAAAAAACTAACTATGGCTACACCTTC.

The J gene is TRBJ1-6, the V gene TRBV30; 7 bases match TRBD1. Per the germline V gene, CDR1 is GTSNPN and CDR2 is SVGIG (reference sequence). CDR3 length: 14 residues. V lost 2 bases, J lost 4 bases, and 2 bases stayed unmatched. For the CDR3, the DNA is TGTGCCTGGAGTCCACAGGGGTATAATTCACCCCTCCACTTT. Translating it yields CAWSPQGYNSPLHF.

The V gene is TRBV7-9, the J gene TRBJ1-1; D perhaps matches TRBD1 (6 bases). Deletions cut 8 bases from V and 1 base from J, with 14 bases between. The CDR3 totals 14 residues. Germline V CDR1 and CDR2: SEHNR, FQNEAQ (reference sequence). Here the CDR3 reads CASGGGLPNTEAFF. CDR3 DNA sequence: TGTGCCAGCGGTGGGGGCCTACCGAACACTGAAGCTTTCTTT.

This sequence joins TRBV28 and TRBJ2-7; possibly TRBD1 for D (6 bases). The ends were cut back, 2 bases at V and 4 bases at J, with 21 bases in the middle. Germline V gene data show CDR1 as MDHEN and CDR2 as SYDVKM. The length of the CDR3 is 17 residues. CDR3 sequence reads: CASSLPPGLRRGYEQYF. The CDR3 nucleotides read TGTGCCAGCAGTTTACCCCCGGGGCTCCGAAGGGGGTACGAGCAGTACTTC.

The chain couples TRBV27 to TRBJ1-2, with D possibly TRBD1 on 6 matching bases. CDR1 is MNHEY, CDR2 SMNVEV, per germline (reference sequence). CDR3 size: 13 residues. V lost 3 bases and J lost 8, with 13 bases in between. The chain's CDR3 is CASSLGGAGGYTF. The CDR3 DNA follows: TGTGCCAGCAGTTTGGGGGGGGCCGGAGGCTACACCTTC.

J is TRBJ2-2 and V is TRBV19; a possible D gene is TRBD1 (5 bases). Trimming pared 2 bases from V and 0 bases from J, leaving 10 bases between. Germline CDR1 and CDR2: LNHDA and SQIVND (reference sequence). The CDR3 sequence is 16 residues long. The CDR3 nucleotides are TGTGCCAGTAGTATATGGGGCAGGGCGAACACCGGGGAGCTGTTTTTT. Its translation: CASSIWGRANTGELFF.

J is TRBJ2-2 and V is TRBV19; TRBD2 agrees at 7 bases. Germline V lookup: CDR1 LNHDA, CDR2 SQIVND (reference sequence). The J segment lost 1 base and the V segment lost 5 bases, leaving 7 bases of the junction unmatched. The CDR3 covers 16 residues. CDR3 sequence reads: CASSPWGGKNTGELFF. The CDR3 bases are TGTGCCAGTAGTCCCTGGGGGGGGAAGAACACCGGGGAGCTGTTTTTT.

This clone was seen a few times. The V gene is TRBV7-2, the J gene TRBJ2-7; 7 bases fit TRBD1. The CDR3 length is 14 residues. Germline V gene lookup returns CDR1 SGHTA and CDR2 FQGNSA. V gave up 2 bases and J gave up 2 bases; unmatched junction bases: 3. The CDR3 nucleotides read TGTGCCAGCAGCTTACTTGGGACAGCCTACGAGCAGTACTTC. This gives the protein CASSLLGTAYEQYF.

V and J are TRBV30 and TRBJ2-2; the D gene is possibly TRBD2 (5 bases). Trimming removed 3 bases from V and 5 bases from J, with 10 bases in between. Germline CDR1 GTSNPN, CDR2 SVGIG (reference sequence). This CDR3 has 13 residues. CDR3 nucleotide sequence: TGTGCCTGGAGACTAGGAAGGACCGGGGAGCTGTTTTTT. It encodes CAWRLGRTGELFF. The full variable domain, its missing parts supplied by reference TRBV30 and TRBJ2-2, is SQTIHQWPATLVQPVGSPLSLECTVEGTSNPNLYWYRQAAGRGLQLLFYSVGIGQISSEVPQNLSASRPQDRQFILSSKKLLLSDSGFYLCAWRLGRTGELFFGEGSRLTVL.

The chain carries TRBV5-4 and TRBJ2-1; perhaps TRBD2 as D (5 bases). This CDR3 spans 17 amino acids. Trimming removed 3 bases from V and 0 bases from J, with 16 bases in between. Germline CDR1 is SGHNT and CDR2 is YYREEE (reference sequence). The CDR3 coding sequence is TGTGCCAGCAGCTCTGCTAACATTGGGAGCTCCTACAATGAGCAGTTCTTC. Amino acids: CASSSANIGSSYNEQFF.

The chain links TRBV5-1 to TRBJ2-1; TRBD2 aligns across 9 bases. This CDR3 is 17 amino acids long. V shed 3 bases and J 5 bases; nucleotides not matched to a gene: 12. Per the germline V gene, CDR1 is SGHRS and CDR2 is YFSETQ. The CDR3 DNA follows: TGCGCCAGCAGCTCGGCCGCGGGAGGGGAACTCCACAATGAGCAGTTCTTC. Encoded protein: CASSSAAGGELHNEQFF.

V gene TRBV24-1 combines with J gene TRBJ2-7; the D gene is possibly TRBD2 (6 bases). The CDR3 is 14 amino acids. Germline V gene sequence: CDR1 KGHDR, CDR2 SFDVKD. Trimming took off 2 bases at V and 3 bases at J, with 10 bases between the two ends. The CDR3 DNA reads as TGTGCCACCAGTGATTCTACTAGCCGCTACGAGCAGTACTTC. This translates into CATSDSTSRYEQYF.

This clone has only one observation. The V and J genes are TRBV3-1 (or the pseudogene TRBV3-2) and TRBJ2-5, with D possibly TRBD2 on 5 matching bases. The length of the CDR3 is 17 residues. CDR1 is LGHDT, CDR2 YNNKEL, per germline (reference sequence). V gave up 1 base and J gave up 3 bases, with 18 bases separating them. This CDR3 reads CASSQGIYRTFKETQYF. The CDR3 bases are TGTGCCAGCAGCCAAGGTATATATCGGACTTTCAAAGAGACCCAGTACTTC.

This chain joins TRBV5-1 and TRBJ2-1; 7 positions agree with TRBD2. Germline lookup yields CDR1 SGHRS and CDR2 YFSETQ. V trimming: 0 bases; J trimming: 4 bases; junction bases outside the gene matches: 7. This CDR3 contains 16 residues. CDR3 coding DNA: TGCGCCAGCAGCTTGGAGGGGAGGGCCGTATACAATGAGCAGTTCTTC. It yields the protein CASSLEGRAVYNEQFF.

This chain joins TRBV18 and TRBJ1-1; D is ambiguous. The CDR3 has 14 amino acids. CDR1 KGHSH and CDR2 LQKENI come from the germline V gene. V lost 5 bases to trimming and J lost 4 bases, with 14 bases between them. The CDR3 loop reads CASSVEGGRTEAFF. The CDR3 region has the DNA TGTGCCAGCTCAGTAGAGGGAGGGCGCACTGAAGCTTTCTTT. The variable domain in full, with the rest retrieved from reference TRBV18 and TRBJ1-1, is NAGVMQNPRHLVRRRGQEARLRCSPMKGHSHVYWYRQLPEEGLKFMVYLQKENIIDESGMPKERFSAEFPKEGPSILRIQQVVRGDSAAYFCASSVEGGRTEAFFGQGTRLTVV.

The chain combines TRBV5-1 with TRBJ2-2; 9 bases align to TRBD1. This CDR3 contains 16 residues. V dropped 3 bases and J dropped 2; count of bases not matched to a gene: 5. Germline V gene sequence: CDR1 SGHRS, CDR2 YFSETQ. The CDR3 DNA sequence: TGCGCCAGCAGCTCTTACAGGGGGCAAAACACCGGGGAGCTGTTTTTT. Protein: CASSSYRGQNTGELFF. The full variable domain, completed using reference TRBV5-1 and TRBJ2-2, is KAGVTQTPRYLIKTRGQQVTLSCSPISGHRSVSWYQQTPGQGLQFLFEYFSETQRNKGNFPGRFSGRQFSNSRSEMNVSTLELGDSALYLCASSSYRGQNTGELFFGEGSRLTVL.

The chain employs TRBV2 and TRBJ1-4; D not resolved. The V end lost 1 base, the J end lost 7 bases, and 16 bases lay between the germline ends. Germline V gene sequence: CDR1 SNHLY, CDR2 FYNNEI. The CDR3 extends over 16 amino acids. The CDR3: CASSEGYLPRTEKLFF. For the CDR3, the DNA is TGTGCCAGCAGTGAAGGGTACCTACCTCGAACTGAAAAACTGTTTTTT.

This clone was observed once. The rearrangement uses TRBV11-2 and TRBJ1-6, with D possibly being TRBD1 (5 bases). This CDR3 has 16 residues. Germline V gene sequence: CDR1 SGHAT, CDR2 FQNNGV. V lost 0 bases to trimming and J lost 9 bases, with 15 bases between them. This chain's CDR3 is CASSLEGLWGVSPLHF. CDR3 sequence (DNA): TGTGCCAGCAGCTTAGAGGGGTTGTGGGGGGTTTCACCCCTCCACTTT.

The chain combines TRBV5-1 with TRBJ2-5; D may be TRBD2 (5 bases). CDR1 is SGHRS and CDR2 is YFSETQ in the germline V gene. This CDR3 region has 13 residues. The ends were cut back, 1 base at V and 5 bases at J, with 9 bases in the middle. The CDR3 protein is CASSLNGEETQYF. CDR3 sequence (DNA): TGCGCCAGCAGCTTGAACGGGGAGGAGACCCAGTACTTC.

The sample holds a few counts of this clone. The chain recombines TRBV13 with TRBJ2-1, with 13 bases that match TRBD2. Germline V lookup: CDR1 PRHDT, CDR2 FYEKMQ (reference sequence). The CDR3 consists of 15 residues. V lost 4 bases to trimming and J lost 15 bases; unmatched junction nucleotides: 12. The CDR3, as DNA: TGTGCCAGCAGCTCACCGGGACTAGCGGGATTGTTGACGTTCTTC. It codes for CASSSPGLAGLLTFF.